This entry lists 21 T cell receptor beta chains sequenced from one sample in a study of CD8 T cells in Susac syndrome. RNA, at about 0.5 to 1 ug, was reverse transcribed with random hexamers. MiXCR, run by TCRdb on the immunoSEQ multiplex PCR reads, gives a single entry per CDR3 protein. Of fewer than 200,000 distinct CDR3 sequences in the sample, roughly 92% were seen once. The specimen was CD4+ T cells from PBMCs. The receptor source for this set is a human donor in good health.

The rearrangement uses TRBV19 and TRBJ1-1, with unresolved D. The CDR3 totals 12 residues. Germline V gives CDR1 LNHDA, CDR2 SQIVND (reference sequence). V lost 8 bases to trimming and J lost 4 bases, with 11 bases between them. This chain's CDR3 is CASGERVTEAFF. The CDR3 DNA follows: TGTGCCAGTGGGGAGCGGGTCACTGAAGCTTTCTTT.

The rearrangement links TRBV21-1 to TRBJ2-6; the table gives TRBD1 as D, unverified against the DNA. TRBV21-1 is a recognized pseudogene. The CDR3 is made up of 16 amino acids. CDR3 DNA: TGTGCCAGCAGCAAAGGGTCCAGGGGGTCTCTGGACGTCCTGACTTTC. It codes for CASSKGSRGSLDVLTF.

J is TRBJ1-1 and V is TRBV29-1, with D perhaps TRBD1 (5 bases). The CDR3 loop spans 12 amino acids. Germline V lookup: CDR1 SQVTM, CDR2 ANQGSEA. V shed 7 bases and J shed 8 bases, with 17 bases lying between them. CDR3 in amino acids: CSGGRPDGEAFF. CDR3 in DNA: TGCAGCGGGGGACGCCCGGATGGGGAAGCTTTCTTT.

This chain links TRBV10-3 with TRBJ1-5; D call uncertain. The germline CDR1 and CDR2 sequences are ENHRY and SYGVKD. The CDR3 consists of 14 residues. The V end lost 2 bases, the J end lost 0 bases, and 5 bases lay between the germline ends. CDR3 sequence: CAISEGNSNQPQHF. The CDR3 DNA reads TGTGCCATCAGTGAGGGGAATAGCAATCAGCCCCAGCATTTT.

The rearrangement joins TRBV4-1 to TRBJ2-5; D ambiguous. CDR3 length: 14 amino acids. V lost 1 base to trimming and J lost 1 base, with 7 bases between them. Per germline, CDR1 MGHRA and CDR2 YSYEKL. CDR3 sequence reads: CASSQGPIQETQYF. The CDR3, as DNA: TGCGCCAGCAGCCAAGGACCAATCCAAGAGACCCAGTACTTC.

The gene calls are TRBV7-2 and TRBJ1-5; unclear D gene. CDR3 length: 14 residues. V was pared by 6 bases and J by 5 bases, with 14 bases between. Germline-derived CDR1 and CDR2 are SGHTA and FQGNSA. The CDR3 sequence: CASSFSRADQPQHF. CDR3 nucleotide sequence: TGTGCCAGCAGTTTCTCGCGGGCTGATCAGCCCCAGCATTTT.

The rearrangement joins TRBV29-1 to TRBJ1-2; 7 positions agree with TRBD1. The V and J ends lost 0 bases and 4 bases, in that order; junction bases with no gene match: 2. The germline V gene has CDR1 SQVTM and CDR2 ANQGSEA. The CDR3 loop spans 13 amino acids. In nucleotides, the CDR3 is TGCAGCGTTGAAGAGCACAGGGGCTATGGCTACACCTTC. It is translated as CSVEEHRGYGYTF. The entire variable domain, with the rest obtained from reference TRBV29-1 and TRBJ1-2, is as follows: SAVISQKPSRDICQRGTSLTIQCQVDSQVTMMFWYRQQPGQSLTLIATANQGSEATYESGFVIDKFPISRPNLTFSTLTVSNMSPEDSSIYLCSVEEHRGYGYTFGSGTRLTVV.

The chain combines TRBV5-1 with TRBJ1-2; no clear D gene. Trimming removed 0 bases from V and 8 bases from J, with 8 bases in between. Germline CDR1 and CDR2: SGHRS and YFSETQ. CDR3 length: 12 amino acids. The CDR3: CASSLGRYGYTF. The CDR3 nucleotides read TGCGCCAGCAGCTTGGGGCGGTACGGCTACACCTTC.

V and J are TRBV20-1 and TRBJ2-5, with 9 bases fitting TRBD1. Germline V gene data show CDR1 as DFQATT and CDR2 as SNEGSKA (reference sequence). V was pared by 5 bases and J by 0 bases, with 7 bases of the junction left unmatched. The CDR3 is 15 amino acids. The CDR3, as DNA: TGCAGTGCTTCCACAGGGGGCGCGGACCAAGAGACCCAGTACTTC. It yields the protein CSASTGGADQETQYF.

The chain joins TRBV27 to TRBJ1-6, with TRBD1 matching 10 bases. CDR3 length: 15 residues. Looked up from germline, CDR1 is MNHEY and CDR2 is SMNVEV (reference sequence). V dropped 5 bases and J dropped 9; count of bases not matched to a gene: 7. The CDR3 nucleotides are TGTGCCAGCAGTCGGGACAGGGGAGTCGTTTCACCCCTCCACTTT. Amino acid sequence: CASSRDRGVVSPLHF.

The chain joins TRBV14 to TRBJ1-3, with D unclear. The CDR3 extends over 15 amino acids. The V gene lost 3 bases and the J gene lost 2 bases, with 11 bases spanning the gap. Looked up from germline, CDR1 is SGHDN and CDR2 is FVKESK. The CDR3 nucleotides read TGTGCCAGCAGCCACGATAGGGCTCCTGGAAACACCATATATTTT. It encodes CASSHDRAPGNTIYF.

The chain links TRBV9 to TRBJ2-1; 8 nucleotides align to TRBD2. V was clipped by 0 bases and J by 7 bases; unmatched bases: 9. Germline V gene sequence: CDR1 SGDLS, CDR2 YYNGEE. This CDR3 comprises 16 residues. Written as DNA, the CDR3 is TGTGCCAGCAGCGTAGTGGCCCCAGCGGGGGTGAATGAGCAGTTCTTC. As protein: CASSVVAPAGVNEQFF.

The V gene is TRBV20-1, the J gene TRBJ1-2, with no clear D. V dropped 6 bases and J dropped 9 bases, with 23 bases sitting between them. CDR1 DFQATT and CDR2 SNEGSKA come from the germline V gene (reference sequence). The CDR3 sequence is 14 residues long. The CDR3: CSAPREDLRVRYTF. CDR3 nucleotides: TGCAGTGCCCCGAGGGAGGACCTCAGAGTACGCTACACCTTC.

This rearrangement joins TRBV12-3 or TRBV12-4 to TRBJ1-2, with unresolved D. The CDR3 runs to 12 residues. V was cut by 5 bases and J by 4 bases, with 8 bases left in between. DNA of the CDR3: TGTGCCAGCAGTCCCCAGGCCTATGGCTACACCTTC. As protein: CASSPQAYGYTF.

CDR3 amino acids: CASSSPGGAGGGDTQYF. The CDR3 coding sequence is TGTGCCAGCAGCTCTCCCGGAGGAGCGGGGGGAGGAGATACGCAGTATTTT. The gene calls are TRBV5-4 and TRBJ2-3; 9 bases are shared with TRBD2. V gave up 3 bases and J gave up 5 bases; unmatched junction bases: 13. CDR3 length: 17 residues. The germline V gene encodes CDR1 SGHNT and CDR2 YYREEE (reference sequence).

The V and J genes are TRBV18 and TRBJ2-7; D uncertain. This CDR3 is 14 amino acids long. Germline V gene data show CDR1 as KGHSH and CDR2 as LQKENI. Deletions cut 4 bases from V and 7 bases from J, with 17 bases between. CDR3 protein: CASSLTQKLREQYF. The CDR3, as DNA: TGTGCCAGCTCACTAACACAGAAACTAAGAGAGCAGTACTTC.

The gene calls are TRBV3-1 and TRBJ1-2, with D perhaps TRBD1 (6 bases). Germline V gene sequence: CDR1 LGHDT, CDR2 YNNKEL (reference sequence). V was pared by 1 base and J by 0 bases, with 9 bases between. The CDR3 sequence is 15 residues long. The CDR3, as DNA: TGTGCCAGCAGCCAAGGGGCAGGGGCTAACTATGGCTACACCTTC. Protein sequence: CASSQGAGANYGYTF.

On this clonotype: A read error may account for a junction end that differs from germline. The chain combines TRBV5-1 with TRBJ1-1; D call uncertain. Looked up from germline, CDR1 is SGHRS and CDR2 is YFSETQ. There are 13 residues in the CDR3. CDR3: CASRLAENAEAFF. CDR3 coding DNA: TGCGCCAGCAGATTGGCCGAGAACGCTGAAGCTTTCTTT. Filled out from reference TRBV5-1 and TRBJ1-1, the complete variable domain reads KAGVTQTPRYLIKTRGQQVTLSCSPISGHRSVSWYQQTPGQGLQFLFEYFSETQRNKGNFPGRFSGRQFSNSRSEMNVSTLELGDSALYLCASRLAENAEAFFGQGTRLTVV.

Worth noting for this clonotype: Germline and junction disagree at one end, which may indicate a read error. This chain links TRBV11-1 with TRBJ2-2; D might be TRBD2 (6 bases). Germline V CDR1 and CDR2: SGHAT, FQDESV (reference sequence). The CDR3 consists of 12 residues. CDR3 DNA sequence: TGTGCCAGCAGCCTAGCGTTCGGGGAGCTGTTTTTT. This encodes CASSLAFGELFF. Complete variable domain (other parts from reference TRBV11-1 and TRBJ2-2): EAEVAQSPRYKITEKSQAVAFWCDPISGHATLYWYRQILGQGPELLVQFQDESVVDDSQLPKDRFSAERLKGVDSTLKIQPAELGDSAMYLCASSLAFGELFFGEGSRLTVL.

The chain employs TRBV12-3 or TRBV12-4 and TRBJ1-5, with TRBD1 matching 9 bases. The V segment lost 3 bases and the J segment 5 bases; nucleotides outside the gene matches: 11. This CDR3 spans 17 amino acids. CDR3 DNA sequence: TGTGCCAGCAGTTTTACCGGGACAGGGAAATCAGATCAGCCCCAGCATTTT. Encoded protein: CASSFTGTGKSDQPQHF.

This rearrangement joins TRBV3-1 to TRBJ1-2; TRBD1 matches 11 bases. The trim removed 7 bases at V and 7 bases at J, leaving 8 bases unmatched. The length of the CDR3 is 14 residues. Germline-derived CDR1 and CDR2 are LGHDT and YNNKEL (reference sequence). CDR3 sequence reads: CASNSGQGATGYTF. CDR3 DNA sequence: TGTGCCAGCAACTCCGGACAGGGGGCGACTGGCTACACCTTC.